These 10 T cell receptor beta chains share one sample of origin, sequenced in a study of blood T cell repertoires in COVID-19 (dated by TCRdb to 2018 to 2021). Library construction relied on the immunoSEQ multiplex PCR assay. This is the immuneACCESS table as TCRdb keeps it, with only in-frame sequences that have V and J called. A part of the clones is gone; compared with another copy, unresolved V genes explain less than half, and the rest is unexplained. The sample table shows 61,000 or so clones, and 88% are seen once. Clones ranked in the top ten supply under 20% of the sample. The sequenced material came from peripheral blood. The origin of the receptors is a woman of 80 years or more with active COVID-19.

The count of this clone is one. This chain joins TRBV7-2 and TRBJ2-7; D is possibly TRBD1 (5 bases). Germline V lookup: CDR1 SGHTA, CDR2 FQGNSA. The CDR3 loop spans 13 amino acids. The V and J ends lost 3 bases and 6 bases respectively, with 12 bases between them. The chain's CDR3 is CASSFRVRGEQYF. DNA of the CDR3: TGTGCCAGCAGCTTCAGGGTGAGAGGCGAGCAGTACTTC.

The genes are TRBV7-2 and TRBJ2-5; 8 bases are shared with TRBD1. V shed 5 bases, J shed 4 bases, and the junction held 6 bases outside the gene matches. The length of the CDR3 is 14 residues. Germline V CDR1 and CDR2: SGHTA, FQGNSA. CDR3 in DNA: TGTGCCAGCAGCGCCCAGACAGGGGTAGAGACCCAGTACTTC. Protein: CASSAQTGVETQYF.

The CDR3 sequence: CASREDRRQFF. CDR3 sequence (DNA): TGTGCCAGCAGGGAAGACAGGAGGCAGTTCTTC. The V and J genes are TRBV7-2 and TRBJ2-1; D may be TRBD1 (6 bases). V was shortened by 6 bases and J by 12 bases, with 12 bases between the two germline ends. The CDR3 has 11 residues. CDR1 is SGHTA, CDR2 FQGNSA, per germline.

V is TRBV5-1 and J is TRBJ2-7, with D possibly being TRBD1 (5 bases). The CDR3 has 14 amino acids. Germline assignment: CDR1 SGHRS and CDR2 YFSETQ. V was clipped by 1 base and J by 1 base, with 9 bases between them. CDR3 coding DNA: TGCGCCAGCAGCTTGCAGGGATCTTCCTACGAGCAGTACTTC. Amino acids: CASSLQGSSYEQYF.

The chain is built from TRBV5-1 and TRBJ1-1; perhaps TRBD1 as D (6 bases). The CDR3 length is 14 residues. Looked up from germline, CDR1 is SGHRS and CDR2 is YFSETQ. Trimming shortened V by 4 bases and J by 1 base, and 11 bases separated the two germline ends. The CDR3 spells CASSGQGGNTEAFF. The CDR3 nucleotides are TGCGCCAGCAGCGGACAAGGGGGGAACACTGAAGCTTTCTTT.

The V and J genes are TRBV6-1 and TRBJ2-3, with a tentative D call TRBD2 (6 bases). From germline, CDR1 is MNHNS and CDR2 SASEGT. This CDR3 has 16 amino acids. V lost 1 base to trimming and J lost 1 base, with 12 bases between them. CDR3 region: CASSEDWRGGTDTQYF. CDR3 bases: TGTGCCAGCAGTGAAGATTGGCGCGGGGGCACAGATACGCAGTATTTT.

The chain combines TRBV10-3 with TRBJ1-2; 7 nucleotides match TRBD1. V shed 6 bases, J shed 8 bases, and the junction held 9 bases outside the gene matches. This CDR3 is built from 13 residues. Germline CDR1 reads ENHRY; CDR2 reads SYGVKD. This CDR3 is CAIRGQIDLGYTF. DNA for the CDR3: TGTGCCATCAGGGGACAGATTGATTTGGGCTACACCTTC.

The chain recombines TRBV7-9 with TRBJ2-3; 11 bases line up with TRBD2. Germline assignment: CDR1 SEHNR and CDR2 FQNEAQ (reference sequence). The CDR3 contains 16 residues. Germline trimming cut 2 bases from V and 2 bases from J; bases unmatched to any gene: 3. As DNA, the CDR3 is TGTGCCAGCAGCTTACTACTAGCGGGGGCCACAGATACGCAGTATTTT. Its translation is CASSLLLAGATDTQYF.

This clone was detected only a few times. No DNA is shown, since the ends of the CDR3 on it are uncertain; the CDR3 is the one TCRdb lists. The V and J genes are TRBV21-1 and TRBJ2-7; the table's D call, TRBD2, has no DNA check behind it. TRBV21-1 is a known pseudogene. The CDR3 has 17 residues if both end residues are counted. CDR3 loop: CASSKEVGLGSSYEQYF.

This clone was counted between two and nine times. This rearrangement joins TRBV30 to TRBJ1-2, with D possibly TRBD1 on 5 matching bases. V was shortened by 4 bases and J by 8 bases, with 17 bases between the two germline ends. CDR1 and CDR2 from the germline V gene are GTSNPN and SVGIG (reference sequence). The CDR3 runs 13 residues. The CDR3 protein is CAWTRGWGDGYTF. The CDR3, as DNA: TGTGCCTGGACGCGGGGTTGGGGGGACGGCTACACCTTC.